This T cell receptor (beta chain) was identified in a study of T cells in Graves' hyperthyroidism and ophthalmopathy (dated 2019 in TCRdb). Study-level background: Peripheral blood samples were taken at the time of initial diagnosis, prior to any treatment. A discovery cohort of roughly 100 patients, roughly 40 with Graves' ophthalmopathy and approximately 57 with stable Graves' hyperthyroidism, was used to find distinguishing TCR V-J signatures. Whether ophthalmopathy could be predicted prospectively was tested in an independent validation cohort made up of approximately 19 hyperthyroidism patients plus 17 patients who later progressed to ophthalmopathy. The 100 discovery patients were randomly split 7:3 into training and test sets. Thyroid tissue and blood T-cell repertoires from more than five Graves' hyperthyroidism patients were also compared in the study. Following sampling, methimazole starting at 30 mg daily was given to hyperthyroidism patients, and high-dose intravenous methylprednisolone was given to ophthalmopathy patients. According to the paper, TCR Vbeta CDR3 sequencing was carried out on approximately 140 peripheral blood samples, which came from more than 40 ophthalmopathy, approximately 72 hyperthyroidism and about 17 progressor patients. Study-level results and caveats: No statistical method was used to set the sample size in advance, and investigators knew the group allocation. Most expanded thyroid clonotypes (frequency above 0.001) were also detected in blood, suggesting blood repertoires may reflect thyroid immune responses. Ophthalmopathy was separated from stable hyperthyroidism by a 13 V-J signature model, with just over 85% sensitivity and about 81% specificity obtained in cross-validation and 80%/75% obtained in testing. In validation, the model predicted progression to ophthalmopathy with approximately 70% sensitivity and about 72% specificity, a median of 6.5 months before onset.

TCR beta CDR3 regions were amplified from RNA transcripts. For the first round of RT-PCR on the TCR CDR3, the HTBI primer set was used together with the Qiagen OneStep RT-PCR kit. Libraries were constructed in a second round of multiplex PCR, after which size selection and purification were carried out. The libraries were sequenced on an Illumina HiSeq2000 using paired-end 100 bp reads. On the study's bioinformatics: Raw data were processed with SOAPnuke, discarding reads with adapters, uncalled bases, mean Phred below 15, or no exact constant-primer or identifier match. COPE v1.2.5 was used to merge high-quality paired reads, and clonotypes were defined as unique nucleotide sequences. MiTCR v1.1 was used to align clonotypes to the IMGT TRBV, TRBD and TRBJ reference segments. Analysis was restricted to V-J combinations with a frequency above 0.0001, which covered about 99% of repertoires. A TCS score was defined as the ratio of F50 (clonal expansion) to E x V (chaos), with BLOSUM62-based TCRdist applied between CDR3 peptides within each V-J. Welch's t-statistics and random forest reduced some 510 V-J features to 10 to 15, which were used in a naive Bayes classifier (R e1071). TCRdb trimmed public reads at Q25 via fastp, called clones via MiXCR and kept in-frame beta chains. CDR3 protein duplicates are merged, each entry listing the most common genes and DNA. The V and J calls follow TCRdb's processing rather than the paper's. The sample table lists a few hundred thousand distinct CDR3 sequences, around 21% of them with a count of one. The ten largest clones add up to approximately 26% of the sample.

This clonotype showed up many times. Its antigen remains undetermined. The record has no base qualities; no much larger clone is one base away. V loses 3 bases at its end and J loses 2 bases; junction bases beyond the gene matches: 17. The germline V gene gives CDR1 as SGHRS and CDR2 as YFSETQ. The CDR3 runs 20 residues from the cysteine to the phenylalanine. Of the read, only the CDR3 DNA is kept; its 60 bases are in frame from base 1. Graves' hyperthyroidism was defined as stable when no progression to ophthalmopathy occurred over 18 months of follow-up. Hyperthyroidism patients were newly diagnosed, with disease duration under 2 months, and aged 18 to 65 years. Exclusion was applied to patients with uncontrolled infections, other autoimmune diseases, pregnancy or lactation. Diagnoses were based on clinical symptoms, serum thyroxine and TRAb, thyroid ultrasound and orbital computed tomography. PBMCs were isolated from 8 to 10 ml of fresh peripheral blood by Ficoll-Paque density gradient centrifugation. Total RNA was extracted using Trizol reagent, and RNA quality was assessed on an Agilent 2100 Bioanalyzer.

The chain is made from TRBV5-1 and TRBJ1-2; 12 bases in the junction line up with TRBD1. The TCR was taken from a man between 18 and 29 years old with Graves' hyperthyroidism. The sample was blood. The CDR3 protein: CASSSGLMTGQGARNYGYTF. The nucleotides are TGCGCCAGCAGCTCGGGACTCATGACGGGACAGGGGGCGCGGAACTATGGCTACACCTTC.